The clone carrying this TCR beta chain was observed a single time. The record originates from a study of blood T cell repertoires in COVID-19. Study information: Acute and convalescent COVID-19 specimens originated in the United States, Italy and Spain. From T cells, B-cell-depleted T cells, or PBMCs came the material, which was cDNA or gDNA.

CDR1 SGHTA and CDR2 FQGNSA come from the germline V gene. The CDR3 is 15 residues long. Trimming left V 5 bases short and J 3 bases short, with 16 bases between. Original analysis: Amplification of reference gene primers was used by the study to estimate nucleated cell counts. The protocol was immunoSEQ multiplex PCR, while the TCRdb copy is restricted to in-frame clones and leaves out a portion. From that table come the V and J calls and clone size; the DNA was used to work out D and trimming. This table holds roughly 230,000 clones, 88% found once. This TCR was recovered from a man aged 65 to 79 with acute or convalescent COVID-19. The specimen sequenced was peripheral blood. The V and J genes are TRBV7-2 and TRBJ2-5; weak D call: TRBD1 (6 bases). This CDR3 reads CASSPRAGAEETQYF. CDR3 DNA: TGTGCCAGCAGCCCCCGTGCAGGGGCGGAAGAGACCCAGTACTTC.